The T cell receptor (beta chain) described here comes from a study of blood T cell repertoires in COVID-19. Germline-derived CDR1 and CDR2 are SEHNR and FQNEAQ (reference sequence). V lost 0 bases to trimming and J lost 4 bases, with 16 bases between them. The CDR3 is made up of 17 amino acids. Source study methods: For nucleated cells, counts were estimated from reference gene primer amplification. The protocol was immunoSEQ multiplex PCR, while the TCRdb copy is restricted to in-frame clones and leaves out a portion. V and J calls plus clone size are reproduced from that table; the DNA served to infer D and trimming. The sample lists 100,000 to 120,000 clones, around 79% occurring once.

The sample was peripheral blood. This chain links TRBV7-9 with TRBJ2-4, with a tentative D call TRBD1 (6 bases). The receptor was isolated from a woman aged 80 or over with active or convalescent COVID-19. CDR3 coding DNA: TGTGCCAGCAGCTTAGCTGGGCAGGGACATGGTAAAAACATTCAGTACTTC. Protein product: CASSLAGQGHGKNIQYF.